The subject of this entry is one TCR beta chain. Its antigen is unknown. The sample belongs to a study of CD8 T cells in ankylosing spondylitis. General study points: Some of the motif variants had earlier been found in reactive arthritis patients' fluid and blood. In peripheral blood, disease-linked CD8+ clones occurred at relatively low frequencies. In ankylosing spondylitis blood, a motif of roughly eight highly homologous TCR beta variants appeared characteristic. Reportedly, significant enrichment of disease-linked clones occurred in matched ankylosing spondylitis synovial fluid.

Each TCR beta library was made by quantitative 5'-RACE that incorporated molecular barcodes. In TCRdb, the 5' RACE reads were re-called with MiXCR into one record per CDR3 protein. The top ten hold 15% to 20% of the sample, which has around 770,000 distinct CDR3 sequences, 15% to 20% seen once. Germline V gene data show CDR1 as DFQATT and CDR2 as SNEGSKA (reference sequence). The V end lost 3 bases, the J end lost 3 bases, and 20 bases lay between the germline ends. The CDR3 is 17 amino acids. Sequenced sample: blood, either unsorted or a sorted T cell fraction (not recorded which). This sequence joins TRBV20-1 and TRBJ2-2, with a tentative D call TRBD2 (6 bases). The TCR sequence derives from a male donor with ankylosing spondylitis. The CDR3 spells CSARPSGTSLYTGELFF. DNA for the CDR3: TGCAGTGCTAGGCCTTCCGGGACTTCATTGTACACCGGGGAGCTGTTTTTT.